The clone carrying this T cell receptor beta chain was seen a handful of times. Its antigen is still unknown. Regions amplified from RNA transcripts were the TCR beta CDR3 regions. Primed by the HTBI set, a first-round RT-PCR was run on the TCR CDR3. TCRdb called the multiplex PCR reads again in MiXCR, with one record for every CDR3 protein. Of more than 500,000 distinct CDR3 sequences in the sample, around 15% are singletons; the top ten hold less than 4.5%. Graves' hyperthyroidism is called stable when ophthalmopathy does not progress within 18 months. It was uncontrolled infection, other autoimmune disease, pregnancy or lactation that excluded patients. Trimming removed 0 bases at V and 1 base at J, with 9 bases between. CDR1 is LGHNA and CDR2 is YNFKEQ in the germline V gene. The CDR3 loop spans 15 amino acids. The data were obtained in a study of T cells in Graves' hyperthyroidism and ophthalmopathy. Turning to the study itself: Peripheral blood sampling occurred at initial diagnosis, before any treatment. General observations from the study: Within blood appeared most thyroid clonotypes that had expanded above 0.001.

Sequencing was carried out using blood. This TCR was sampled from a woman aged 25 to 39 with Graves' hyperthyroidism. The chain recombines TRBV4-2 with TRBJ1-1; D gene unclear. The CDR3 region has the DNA TGTGCCAGCAGCCAAGAAATCGCGGGGAACACTGAAGCTTTCTTT. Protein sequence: CASSQEIAGNTEAFF.